These 28 T cell receptor beta chains were all obtained from the same sample, sequenced in a study of blood T cell repertoires in COVID-19 (dated by TCRdb to the early 2020s). The library was made by the immunoSEQ multiplex PCR assay. TCRdb holds this immuneACCESS table with in-frame rearrangements only. Some clones are missing; in checked studies, unresolved V genes explain under half, and the rest has no known cause. Recorded for this sample are 150,000 to 200,000 clones; roughly nine tenths of them occurred a single time. Over 0.85% of the sample rests with the top ten. Sequencing was done on a sample of peripheral blood. These receptors were taken from a young man with acute or convalescent COVID-19.

The genes are TRBV5-1 and TRBJ2-1, with 7 bases lining up with TRBD1. Germline CDR1 SGHRS, CDR2 YFSETQ. The CDR3 runs to 16 residues. The V gene end was trimmed by 6 bases and the J gene end by 7 bases; junction bases not matched to a gene: 16. The CDR3 DNA reads as TGCGCCAGCAAATTCCTGGAGACAGGGCGATTGAATGAGCAGTTCTTC. It translates to CASKFLETGRLNEQFF.

This chain joins TRBV5-6 and TRBJ1-2; D is undetermined. The V gene's germline CDR1 is SGHDT and CDR2 YYEEEE. V lost 0 bases, J lost 1 base, and 16 bases lay in between. There are 17 residues in the CDR3. The CDR3 spells CASSLGFMGGINYGYTF. The CDR3 bases are TGTGCCAGCAGCTTGGGATTTATGGGAGGGATTAACTATGGCTACACCTTC.

The V and J genes are TRBV2 and TRBJ1-4; 8 bases are shared with TRBD1. Germline lookup yields CDR1 SNHLY and CDR2 FYNNEI. The CDR3 spans 14 residues. V shed 7 bases and J 5 bases; nucleotides not matched to a gene: 6. The CDR3 coding sequence is TGTGCCAGCATCGGGACAGGCGAAAATGAAAAACTGTTTTTT. Its translation is CASIGTGENEKLFF.

The chain is built from TRBV7-6 and TRBJ2-1; 13 nucleotides match TRBD2. The CDR3 covers 14 residues. V was clipped by 4 bases and J by 12 bases; unmatched bases: 6. Looked up from germline, CDR1 is SGHVS and CDR2 is FNYEAQ. The CDR3 sequence: CASSSGLAGALQFF. Written as DNA, the CDR3 is TGTGCCAGCAGCTCAGGACTAGCGGGGGCGTTGCAGTTCTTC.

The gene calls are TRBV7-2 and TRBJ1-6, with D possibly matching TRBD1 (5 bases). This CDR3 is 15 amino acids long. CDR1 is SGHTA, CDR2 FQGNSA, per germline. V lost 1 base to trimming and J lost 9 bases, with 13 bases between them. The CDR3: CASSLDGQGGSPLHF. Written as DNA, the CDR3 is TGTGCCAGCAGCTTAGATGGGCAGGGAGGTTCACCCCTCCACTTT. The variable domain in full, with the rest retrieved from reference TRBV7-2 and TRBJ1-6, is GAGVSQSPSNKVTEKGKDVELRCDPISGHTALYWYRQSLGQGLEFLIYFQGNSAPDKSGLPSDRFSAERTGGSVSTLTIQRTQQEDSAVYLCASSLDGQGGSPLHFGNGTRLTVT.

The chain couples TRBV9 to TRBJ1-3, with 8 positions matching TRBD1. Trimming took 2 bases from V and 0 from J; bases not matched to a gene: 7. Germline assignment: CDR1 SGDLS and CDR2 YYNGEE. The CDR3 is made up of 17 amino acids. CDR3 in amino acids: CASSVSGTGISGNTIYF. In DNA, the CDR3 is TGTGCCAGCAGCGTGTCCGGGACAGGAATCTCTGGAAACACCATATATTTT.

J is TRBJ2-2 and V is TRBV5-1; tentative D call: TRBD1 (6 bases). The CDR3 contains 18 residues. Germline CDR1 is SGHRS and CDR2 is YFSETQ. V lost 7 bases to trimming and J lost 0 bases, with 22 bases between them. The CDR3 spells CASDRDTIIIANTGELFF. DNA of the CDR3: TGCGCCAGCGACCGGGACACAATTATTATCGCGAACACCGGGGAGCTGTTTTTT.

V usage is TRBV11-2 and J usage is TRBJ2-7; maybe TRBD2 (5 bases). There are 17 residues in the CDR3. Germline CDR1 is SGHAT and CDR2 is FQNNGV. Trimming took 5 bases from V and 2 from J, leaving 22 bases between them. CDR3 sequence (DNA): TGTGCCAGCAGCGCCGGCTCATTTGGCGGGCGGACCTACGAGCAGTACTTC. Encoded protein: CASSAGSFGGRTYEQYF.

The rearrangement joins TRBV5-1 to TRBJ1-6; a weak D match, TRBD1 (6 bases). This CDR3 is 14 amino acids long. Between the trimmed V and J ends, which lost 4 bases and 5 bases, there was a span of 10 bases. Per germline, CDR1 SGHRS and CDR2 YFSETQ. The CDR3 DNA reads as TGCGCCAGCAGCCGACAGGAAAATAATTCACCCCTCCACTTT. Its protein product is CASSRQENNSPLHF.

The rearrangement joins TRBV4-2 to TRBJ2-2; D uncertain. The V end was cut by 2 bases, the J end by 6 bases, with 4 bases between. This CDR3 comprises 12 residues. Germline CDR1 is LGHNA and CDR2 is YNFKEQ. The CDR3 DNA reads as TGTGCCAGCAGCCAATTAGCCGGGGAGCTGTTTTTT. Encoded protein: CASSQLAGELFF.

This chain connects TRBV2 to TRBJ1-1, with D hard to call. The CDR3 spans 13 residues. Germline lookup yields CDR1 SNHLY and CDR2 FYNNEI. V was trimmed by 2 bases and J by 3 bases, leaving 7 bases between them. The chain's CDR3 is CASSENGDTEAFF. CDR3 DNA sequence: TGTGCCAGCAGTGAAAACGGTGACACTGAAGCTTTCTTT. The whole variable domain, remainder taken from reference TRBV2 and TRBJ1-1, is EPEVTQTPSHQVTQMGQEVILRCVPISNHLYFYWYRQILGQKVEFLVSFYNNEISEKSEIFDDQFSVERPDGSNFTLKIRSTKLEDSAMYFCASSENGDTEAFFGQGTRLTVV.

The chain couples TRBV7-8 to TRBJ2-3; D is perhaps TRBD1 (6 bases). The CDR3 length is 18 residues. V was clipped by 0 bases and J by 0 bases, with 16 bases between them. CDR1 and CDR2 from the germline V gene are SGHVS and FQNEAQ. The CDR3 sequence: CASSLASYRVGSTDTQYF. In nucleotides, the CDR3 is TGTGCCAGCAGCTTAGCCAGTTACAGGGTTGGAAGCACAGATACGCAGTATTTT.

The chain employs TRBV19 and TRBJ1-2, with D tentatively TRBD1 (5 bases). V was trimmed by 6 bases and J by 4 bases, leaving 15 bases between them. Germline loops: CDR1 LNHDA, CDR2 SQIVND (reference sequence). This CDR3 spans 14 amino acids. DNA of the CDR3: TGTGCCAGTAGGACCTCCAGGGCCCCCTATGGCTACACCTTC. The encoded protein is CASRTSRAPYGYTF.

The chain uses TRBV27 and TRBJ1-1, with a weak D call TRBD1 (5 bases). V was clipped by 3 bases and J by 0 bases, with 11 bases between them. Looked up from germline, CDR1 is MNHEY and CDR2 is SMNVEV (reference sequence). The CDR3 is made up of 15 amino acids. CDR3 protein: CASSFSGALNTEAFF. DNA of the CDR3: TGTGCCAGCAGTTTTTCTGGGGCCCTGAACACTGAAGCTTTCTTT.

The V call is TRBV10-3, the J call TRBJ1-4; the match to TRBD1 covers 7 bases. Trimming cost V 6 bases and J 3 bases; bases outside gene matches: 4. This CDR3 spans 14 amino acids. Germline values: CDR1 ENHRY, CDR2 SYGVKD. CDR3 residues: CAIRPGQSNEKLFF. In DNA form, the CDR3 reads TGTGCCATCAGACCGGGACAGTCTAATGAAAAACTGTTTTTT.

The chain recombines TRBV3-1 (or the pseudogene TRBV3-2) with TRBJ1-1, with TRBD1 as a possible D gene (5 bases). The CDR3 consists of 15 residues. The germline V gene encodes CDR1 LGHDT and CDR2 YNNKEL (reference sequence). The germline V and J ends were trimmed by 4 bases and 0 bases, with 12 bases remaining between them. The CDR3 loop is CASSPDIGMNTEAFF. The CDR3 DNA reads as TGTGCCAGCAGCCCGGACATCGGCATGAACACTGAAGCTTTCTTT.

This chain links TRBV29-1 with TRBJ2-3; TRBD1 agrees at 10 bases. Germline CDR1 and CDR2: SQVTM and ANQGSEA. The CDR3 loop spans 12 amino acids. V was clipped by 7 bases and J by 4 bases; unmatched bases: 2. CDR3 DNA sequence: TGCAGCGGCGGACAGGGGGCAGATACGCAGTATTTT. Its protein product is CSGGQGADTQYF.

This CDR3 reads CASSIYTAGSGGNTIYF. The CDR3 DNA reads TGTGCCAGTAGTATTTATACCGCCGGGTCCGGTGGAAACACCATATATTTT. The rearrangement links TRBV19 to TRBJ1-3; D not resolved. The CDR3 loop spans 17 amino acids. Germline V CDR1 and CDR2: LNHDA, SQIVND (reference sequence). The germline V and J ends were trimmed by 3 bases and 3 bases, with 18 bases remaining between them.

This rearrangement joins TRBV14 to TRBJ1-2; 8 bases fit TRBD1. The germline V gene has CDR1 SGHDN and CDR2 FVKESK. This CDR3 has 15 residues. Unmatched junction bases numbered 7, after V lost 4 bases and J lost 3 bases. The CDR3 spells CASSPQTGAHYGYTF. The CDR3 DNA is TGTGCCAGCAGCCCTCAGACAGGGGCCCACTATGGCTACACCTTC.

This chain uses TRBV30 with TRBJ1-5; perhaps TRBD1 as D (5 bases). From germline, CDR1 is GTSNPN and CDR2 SVGIG (reference sequence). This CDR3 has 18 amino acids. The V and J ends lost 2 bases and 0 bases respectively, with 20 bases between them. The CDR3 region is CAWSPRDSDRYSNQPQHF. Written as DNA, the CDR3 is TGTGCCTGGAGTCCGAGGGACTCCGACCGATATAGCAATCAGCCCCAGCATTTT.

The chain uses TRBV5-8 and TRBJ2-5; perhaps TRBD1 as D (5 bases). The CDR3 runs 14 residues. V lost 0 bases and J 4 bases, leaving 10 bases between the germline ends. Germline-derived CDR1 and CDR2 are SGHTS and YDEGEE. The DNA of the CDR3 is TGTGCCAGCAGCTTGGGGCCAGGGCTAGAGACCCAGTACTTC. Its translation is CASSLGPGLETQYF.

The chain recombines TRBV5-4 with TRBJ1-3, with 8 bases identical to TRBD1. Germline trimming cut 0 bases from V and 4 bases from J; bases unmatched to any gene: 3. Germline CDR1 reads SGHNT; CDR2 reads YYREEE (reference sequence). The CDR3 extends over 15 amino acids. This CDR3 is CASSLAQGVGNTIYF. In DNA, the CDR3 is TGTGCCAGCAGCTTGGCACAGGGGGTGGGAAACACCATATATTTT.

This clone was counted once. The chain employs TRBV29-1 and TRBJ1-2; perhaps TRBD1 as D (6 bases). CDR3 length equals 13 residues. The germline CDR1 and CDR2 sequences are SQVTM and ANQGSEA. The V end lost 2 bases, the J end lost 3 bases, and 10 bases lay between the germline ends. CDR3 sequence reads: CSVEIGQYYGYTF. The CDR3 DNA follows: TGCAGCGTTGAAATTGGACAGTACTATGGCTACACCTTC.

J is TRBJ2-1 and V is TRBV4-1; D ambiguous. The germline CDR1 and CDR2 sequences are MGHRA and YSYEKL. With 2 bases removed from V and 10 bases from J, the gap between germline ends came to 12 bases. The CDR3 is 13 amino acids. CDR3 protein: CASSQPPTGEQFF. Written as DNA, the CDR3 is TGCGCCAGCAGCCAACCCCCGACCGGGGAGCAGTTCTTC.

The chain combines TRBV11-2 with TRBJ2-2, with D possibly being TRBD1 (6 bases). The V and J ends lost 1 base and 6 bases respectively, with 12 bases between them. The CDR3 is 15 residues long. Germline CDR1 reads SGHAT; CDR2 reads FQNNGV. CDR3 in amino acids: CASSLVQGGAGELFF. The DNA for the CDR3 is TGTGCCAGCAGCTTAGTACAGGGTGGCGCCGGGGAGCTGTTTTTT. The variable domain in full, with the rest retrieved from reference TRBV11-2 and TRBJ2-2, is EAGVAQSPRYKIIEKRQSVAFWCNPISGHATLYWYQQILGQGPKLLIQFQNNGVVDDSQLPKDRFSAERLKGVDSTLKIQPAKLEDSAVYLCASSLVQGGAGELFFGEGSRLTVL.

V usage is TRBV5-1 and J usage is TRBJ1-2; 9 bases align to TRBD1. The length of the CDR3 is 16 residues. With V trimmed by 5 bases and J by 0 bases, 8 bases remained unmatched. The germline gives CDR1 SGHRS, CDR2 YFSETQ. Written as DNA, the CDR3 is TGCGCCAGCAGTAGTCCTTGGACAGGGGCTAACTATGGCTACACCTTC. Its protein product is CASSSPWTGANYGYTF.

This clone appeared once. V gene TRBV5-4 combines with J gene TRBJ2-5, with 8 bases lining up with TRBD2. The CDR3 totals 15 residues. The V and J ends lost 2 bases and 2 bases, in that order; junction bases with no gene match: 5. Per germline, CDR1 SGHNT and CDR2 YYREEE (reference sequence). In DNA, the CDR3 is TGTGCCAGCAGCTTTGTGGGACTAGGGCAAGAGACCCAGTACTTC. Protein: CASSFVGLGQETQYF.

This chain connects TRBV6-5 to TRBJ1-1, with a weak D call TRBD1 (5 bases). Germline CDR1 and CDR2: MNHEY and SVGAGI. The CDR3 consists of 15 residues. Trimming left V 1 base short and J 3 bases short, with 12 bases between. The CDR3 region is CASSYFPSRDTEAFF. CDR3 in DNA: TGTGCCAGCAGTTACTTTCCATCCAGGGACACTGAAGCTTTCTTT.